Listed here are 3 T cell receptor beta chains from one sample, sequenced in a study of blood T cells in healthy people across ages. A second PCR of 7 to 11 cycles used a sample-barcoded 5' primer and a J-beta primer mix. TCRdb recomputed calls from the 5' RACE reads with MiXCR, one row per CDR3 protein. The profile covers nearly 800,000 distinct CDR3 sequences, with more than 50% appearing a single time and more than 25% taken by the ten largest. What was sequenced was blood. Receptors originate from a man aged 35 to 55 in good health.

Points on this clonotype: One junction end does not reproduce the germline sequence, and a read error may be involved. The chain combines TRBV7-7 with TRBJ2-3; TRBD2 agrees at 9 bases. This CDR3 comprises 18 residues. Germline CDR1 SSHAT, CDR2 FNYEAQ (reference sequence). CDR3 protein: CASSSRLRIAGGTDTQYF. Written as DNA, the CDR3 is TGTGCTAGCAGCTCACGACTCCGAATAGCGGGGGGCACAGATACGCAGTATTTT.

CDR3 amino acids: CASSYSLAGSSYEQYF. CDR3 sequence (DNA): TGTGCCAGCAGTTACTCTCTGGCGGGGAGCTCCTACGAGCAGTACTTC. The genes are TRBV6-5 and TRBJ2-7, with D perhaps matching TRBD2 (6 bases). The V end was cut by 0 bases, the J end by 0 bases, with 12 bases between. Germline V gene lookup returns CDR1 MNHEY and CDR2 SVGAGI. The CDR3 runs to 16 residues.

This clonotype was counted a few times. The V gene is TRBV5-1, the J gene TRBJ2-5, with 7 bases fitting TRBD1. V shed 4 bases and J 5 bases; nucleotides not matched to a gene: 8. Germline V CDR1 and CDR2: SGHRS, YFSETQ. This CDR3 has 14 amino acids. DNA of the CDR3: TGCGCCAGCAGCCAATACACAGGGGCCGAGACCCAGTACTTC. Its protein is CASSQYTGAETQYF.